This T cell receptor beta chain was retrieved from a study of brain metastases from non-small cell lung cancer. Study-wide findings and caveats: Brain metastases shared most TCR repertoire with primaries, with sparse T cells.

Of note for this clone: Its antigen remains unidentified.

This CDR3 spans 13 amino acids. V shed 5 bases and J shed 4 bases, with 11 bases lying between them. CDR1 and CDR2 (germline): LNHDA, SQIVND (reference sequence). Some clones are missing from TCRdb's copy, which holds only in-frame ones; the method was immunoSEQ multiplex PCR. Among about 2,500 clones, 84% were seen once, and the ten largest hold approximately 40%. The sample was tissue from a brain metastasis. The TCR was taken from a donor aged 40 or older with non-small cell lung cancer. The chain employs TRBV19 and TRBJ1-1; D is undetermined. The CDR3 region is CASSLSRGTEAFF. CDR3 in DNA: TGTGCCAGTAGTCTCTCTCGGGGCACTGAAGCTTTCTTT. Combining the CDR3 with reference TRBV19 and TRBJ1-1 gives the whole variable domain DGGITQSPKYLFRKEGQNVTLSCEQNLNHDAMYWYRQDPGQGLRLIYYSQIVNDFQKGDIAEGYSVSREKKESFPLTVTSAQKNPTAFYLCASSLSRGTEAFFGQGTRLTVV.